One sample yielded the 28 T cell receptor beta chains listed below, sequenced in a study of cytomegalovirus exposure and HLA in healthy donors. Vbeta (60) and Jbeta (13) primers were used in the PCR. TCRdb's table, derived via immunoSEQ multiplex PCR, lists solely in-frame clones and lacks some. The data hold roughly 98,000 clones, with over 65% observed a single time. The sequenced material came from PBMCs. These receptors came from a man aged 40-49 years in good health and CMV-seronegative.

V is TRBV7-9 and J is TRBJ2-1; TRBD1 matches at 8 bases. The CDR3 runs 15 residues. Trimming took 3 bases from V and 6 from J; bases not matched to a gene: 7. Germline V gene data show CDR1 as SEHNR and CDR2 as FQNEAQ (reference sequence). CDR3 residues: CASSFRDRGINEQFF. In DNA form, the CDR3 reads TGTGCCAGCAGCTTTCGCGACAGGGGAATCAATGAGCAGTTCTTC. Full variable domain (outside the CDR3, taken from reference TRBV7-9 and TRBJ2-1): DTGVSQNPRHKITKRGQNVTFRCDPISEHNRLYWYRQTLGQGPEFLTYFQNEAQLEKSRLLSDRFSAERPKGSFSTLEIQRTEQGDSAMYLCASSFRDRGINEQFFGPGTRLTVL.

The count of this clone is one. The chain uses TRBV7-9 and TRBJ2-2; 9 bases agree with TRBD2. Looked up from germline, CDR1 is SEHNR and CDR2 is FQNEAQ (reference sequence). CDR3 length equals 15 residues. V was pared by 5 bases and J by 7 bases, with 8 bases of the junction left unmatched. The CDR3, as DNA: TGTGCCAGCAGCCAATCTAGCGGGGCCTTCGGGGAGCTGTTTTTT. It is translated as CASSQSSGAFGELFF. The whole variable domain, filled in from reference TRBV7-9 and TRBJ2-2, reads DTGVSQNPRHKITKRGQNVTFRCDPISEHNRLYWYRQTLGQGPEFLTYFQNEAQLEKSRLLSDRFSAERPKGSFSTLEIQRTEQGDSAMYLCASSQSSGAFGELFFGEGSRLTVL.

This clone was detected only once. The chain uses TRBV30 and TRBJ2-1; 11 bases are shared with TRBD2. Germline values: CDR1 GTSNPN, CDR2 SVGIG (reference sequence). The CDR3 is 15 residues long. V shed 0 bases, J shed 6 bases, and the junction held 4 bases outside the gene matches. The DNA for the CDR3 is TGTGCCTGGAGTGTCCCCGGACTAGCGGGCAATGAGCAGTTCTTC. Its translation is CAWSVPGLAGNEQFF.

The CDR3 region has the DNA TGTGCCAGCTCACCCCGGGAGTCGACCGGGGAGCTGTTTTTT. Its translation is CASSPRESTGELFF. The rearrangement joins TRBV18 to TRBJ2-2; TRBD2 is a possible D gene (6 bases). V dropped 3 bases and J dropped 5 bases, with 10 bases sitting between them. The length of the CDR3 is 14 residues. The V gene's germline CDR1 is KGHSH and CDR2 LQKENI.

This chain uses TRBV7-6 with TRBJ2-5, with a weak D call TRBD2 (6 bases). The J call may be mistaken, given a closer DNA end match to TRBJ2-7. CDR3 length equals 13 residues. Germline V gene sequence: CDR1 SGHVS, CDR2 FNYEAQ. The CDR3 loop reads CASSLALASEQYF. In DNA form, the CDR3 reads TGTGCCAGCAGCTTAGCCCTAGCGTCCGAGCAGTACTTC.

The J gene is TRBJ1-2, the V gene TRBV5-4; TRBD1 might be the D (6 bases). Germline V gene data show CDR1 as SGHNT and CDR2 as YYREEE (reference sequence). The CDR3 contains 13 residues. V lost 1 base, J lost 4 bases, and 8 bases lay in between. The CDR3 region is CASSLQGTYGYTF. CDR3 nucleotide sequence: TGTGCCAGCAGCTTGCAGGGGACCTATGGCTACACCTTC. Full variable domain (rest looked up from reference TRBV5-4 and TRBJ1-2): ETGVTQSPTHLIKTRGQQVTLRCSSQSGHNTVSWYQQALGQGPQFIFQYYREEENGRGNFPPRFSGLQFPNYSSELNVNALELDDSALYLCASSLQGTYGYTFGSGTRLTVV.

The chain combines TRBV7-8 with TRBJ2-7, with 7 bases fitting TRBD2. The CDR3 has 14 amino acids. Germline V gene lookup returns CDR1 SGHVS and CDR2 FQNEAQ. V shed 5 bases and J 0 bases; nucleotides not matched to a gene: 4. The CDR3 loop reads CASSQAGASYEQYF. CDR3 coding DNA: TGTGCCAGCAGCCAGGCGGGAGCCTCCTACGAGCAGTACTTC.

The chain combines TRBV28 with TRBJ2-7, with TRBD2 matching 9 bases. The CDR3 is made up of 14 amino acids. The junction had 6 bases not matched to a gene; V was cut back by 8 bases and J by 1 base. Germline V gene lookup returns CDR1 MDHEN and CDR2 SYDVKM. This chain's CDR3 is CASAAGGPSYEQYF. The CDR3 nucleotides read TGTGCCAGCGCGGCGGGGGGGCCGTCCTACGAGCAGTACTTC.

The chain carries TRBV20-1 and TRBJ1-2; D gene ambiguous. The CDR3 covers 10 residues. Germline V gene sequence: CDR1 DFQATT, CDR2 SNEGSKA (reference sequence). V dropped 5 bases and J dropped 5 bases, with 6 bases sitting between them. The chain's CDR3 is CSAVQYGYTF. The CDR3 DNA follows: TGCAGTGCTGTACAATATGGCTACACCTTC.

Only one count was recorded for this clone. The rearrangement uses TRBV7-4 and TRBJ2-1, with 9 bases lining up with TRBD2. With V trimmed by 3 bases and J by 12 bases, 9 bases remained unmatched. From germline, CDR1 is SGHVT and CDR2 SQSDAQ. The CDR3 length is 14 residues. The CDR3 DNA reads TGTGCCAGCAGCTTTACCGGGACTAGCCTGTGGCAGTTCTTC. Amino acids: CASSFTGTSLWQFF.

The chain is built from TRBV29-1 and TRBJ1-2, with TRBD1 as a possible D gene (5 bases). Trimming removed 4 bases at V and 0 bases at J, with 12 bases between. Germline lookup yields CDR1 SQVTM and CDR2 ANQGSEA. The CDR3 is 14 residues long. CDR3 nucleotides: TGCAGCGTTGGAGACTCGACAGCTAACTATGGCTACACCTTC. Translated: CSVGDSTANYGYTF.

The CDR3 region is CASSKPRDRDPYEQYF. In DNA, the CDR3 is TGTGCCAGCAGCAAACCCAGGGACAGGGATCCCTACGAGCAGTACTTC. V gene TRBV21-1 combines with J gene TRBJ2-7; the table's D gene call, TRBD1, was not cross checked with the DNA. TRBV21-1 corresponds to a pseudogene. The CDR3 length is 16 residues.

CDR3 protein: CASSFGPSGKTDTQYF. In DNA form, the CDR3 reads TGCGCCAGCAGCTTCGGTCCTAGCGGGAAGACAGATACGCAGTATTTT. This chain links TRBV5-1 with TRBJ2-3; 9 nucleotides match TRBD2. Trimming removed 2 bases from V and 3 bases from J; junction bases left unmatched: 7. There are 16 residues in the CDR3. The V gene's germline CDR1 is SGHRS and CDR2 YFSETQ.

V is TRBV28 and J is TRBJ2-7; 7 bases line up with TRBD1. CDR3 length: 15 residues. Germline V CDR1 and CDR2: MDHEN, SYDVKM. V shed 5 bases, J shed 5 bases, and the junction held 12 bases outside the gene matches. CDR3 protein: CASSGTTQGIHEQYF. Written as DNA, the CDR3 is TGTGCCAGCAGTGGAACAACACAGGGGATCCACGAGCAGTACTTC.

The chain joins TRBV7-8 to TRBJ2-2, with a possible D match to TRBD2 (5 bases). V gave up 8 bases and J gave up 1 base, with 8 bases separating them. The CDR3 length is 13 residues. Germline lookup yields CDR1 SGHVS and CDR2 FQNEAQ. CDR3 loop: CASARGNTGELFF. Here the CDR3 DNA reads TGTGCCAGCGCCCGGGGGAACACCGGGGAGCTGTTTTTT.

This chain connects TRBV2 to TRBJ2-5; 16 bases align to TRBD2. Germline V lookup: CDR1 SNHLY, CDR2 FYNNEI. The CDR3 loop spans 16 amino acids. Trimming cost V 8 bases and J 2 bases; bases outside gene matches: 5. The CDR3 coding sequence is TGTGCCAGCGTTTCGGGACTAGCGGGAGGGCAAGAGACCCAGTACTTC. Amino acids: CASVSGLAGGQETQYF.

This clone was seen a few times. The chain is built from TRBV7-8 and TRBJ1-2; D gene unclear. Germline CDR1 is SGHVS and CDR2 is FQNEAQ. This CDR3 has 13 amino acids. V was pared by 1 base and J by 0 bases, with 3 bases between. The CDR3 sequence: CASSLGANYGYTF. The CDR3 DNA sequence: TGTGCCAGCAGCTTAGGAGCTAACTATGGCTACACCTTC. The variable domain in full, with the rest retrieved from reference TRBV7-8 and TRBJ1-2, is GAGVSQSPRYKVAKRGQDVALRCDPISGHVSLFWYQQALGQGPEFLTYFQNEAQLDKSGLPSDRFFAERPEGSVSTLKIQRTQQEDSAVYLCASSLGANYGYTFGSGTRLTVV.

The chain links TRBV25-1 to TRBJ1-2; TRBD1 aligns across 8 bases. V dropped 4 bases and J dropped 1; count of bases not matched to a gene: 8. Germline CDR1 and CDR2: MGHDK and SYGVNS. The CDR3 has 16 residues. CDR3 in DNA: TGTGCCAGCAGTGGACCCCTGACAGGGGTTAACTATGGCTACACCTTC. This codes for CASSGPLTGVNYGYTF.

The chain couples TRBV5-1 to TRBJ2-1; D is unresolved. The CDR3 spans 14 residues. Germline V gene lookup returns CDR1 SGHRS and CDR2 YFSETQ. The V gene lost 2 bases and the J gene lost 0 bases, with 6 bases spanning the gap. The CDR3 region has the DNA TGCGCCAGCAGCTTCTATTCCTCCTACAATGAGCAGTTCTTC. This translates into CASSFYSSYNEQFF. The whole variable domain, remainder taken from reference TRBV5-1 and TRBJ2-1, is KAGVTQTPRYLIKTRGQQVTLSCSPISGHRSVSWYQQTPGQGLQFLFEYFSETQRNKGNFPGRFSGRQFSNSRSEMNVSTLELGDSALYLCASSFYSSYNEQFFGPGTRLTVL.

This chain links TRBV2 with TRBJ2-1; TRBD1 agrees at 9 bases. The trim removed 4 bases at V and 5 bases at J, leaving 3 bases unmatched. This CDR3 contains 14 residues. Germline CDR1 is SNHLY and CDR2 is FYNNEI. CDR3 sequence (DNA): TGTGCCAGCAGTGCCGACAGGGGGGACAATGAGCAGTTCTTC. Its protein is CASSADRGDNEQFF. Full variable domain (remainder filled in from reference TRBV2 and TRBJ2-1): EPEVTQTPSHQVTQMGQEVILRCVPISNHLYFYWYRQILGQKVEFLVSFYNNEISEKSEIFDDQFSVERPDGSNFTLKIRSTKLEDSAMYFCASSADRGDNEQFFGPGTRLTVL.

The rearrangement joins TRBV10-2 to TRBJ1-5; no reliable D call. This CDR3 contains 14 residues. Trimming removed 0 bases from V and 6 bases from J, with 9 bases in between. CDR1 and CDR2 (germline): WSHSY, SAAADI. CDR3 sequence: CASSESDGSQPQHF. The CDR3 DNA sequence: TGCGCCAGCAGTGAGTCAGATGGTAGTCAGCCCCAGCATTTT.

This rearrangement joins TRBV11-3 to TRBJ2-1; 13 bases line up with TRBD2. The junction had 4 bases not matched to a gene; V was cut back by 3 bases and J by 8 bases. The CDR3 extends over 15 amino acids. The germline V gene encodes CDR1 SGHNT and CDR2 YENEEA. The CDR3 nucleotides are TGTGCCAGCAGCTTGGGGACTAGCGGGGACTATGAGCAGTTCTTC. It translates to CASSLGTSGDYEQFF.

V is TRBV7-2 and J is TRBJ2-2; the match to TRBD1 covers 7 bases. After removal of 2 bases from V and 7 bases from J, the junction contained 4 bases not matched to a gene. This CDR3 is 14 amino acids long. The V gene's germline CDR1 is SGHTA and CDR2 FQGNSA. CDR3 in amino acids: CASSLNRGVGELFF. The CDR3 DNA sequence: TGTGCCAGCAGCTTAAACAGGGGCGTCGGGGAGCTGTTTTTT.

Remarks on this clone: Different DNA sequences within this sample yield the same CDR3. This chain links TRBV5-4 with TRBJ2-1; D is perhaps TRBD2 (6 bases). This CDR3 has 15 residues. Germline V gives CDR1 SGHNT, CDR2 YYREEE (reference sequence). V dropped 2 bases and J dropped 2 bases, with 11 bases sitting between them. Written as DNA, the CDR3 is TGTGCCAGCAGCTTCTCCGGCGGGGCCTACAATGAGCAGTTCTTC. Its protein product is CASSFSGGAYNEQFF.

V usage is TRBV28 and J usage is TRBJ1-5; no firm D call. This CDR3 has 15 amino acids. V lost 10 bases to trimming and J lost 0 bases, with 16 bases between them. Germline-derived CDR1 and CDR2 are MDHEN and SYDVKM. DNA for the CDR3: TGTGCCACCAACTGGTCCCAACTTAGCAATCAGCCCCAGCATTTT. Its protein product is CATNWSQLSNQPQHF.

The chain couples TRBV13 to TRBJ1-3; a weak D match, TRBD1 (6 bases). The CDR3 consists of 17 residues. Trimming pared 2 bases from V and 1 base from J, leaving 15 bases between. Germline CDR1 and CDR2: PRHDT and FYEKMQ (reference sequence). CDR3 sequence: CASSLNLQQGSGNTIYF. For the CDR3, the DNA is TGTGCCAGCAGCTTAAATCTACAACAGGGATCTGGAAACACCATATATTTT.

The V gene is TRBV5-1, the J gene TRBJ2-3; D possibly corresponds to TRBD1 (6 bases). CDR3 length: 14 amino acids. Germline CDR1 SGHRS, CDR2 YFSETQ. The V end lost 4 bases, the J end lost 1 base, and 10 bases lay between the germline ends. The CDR3 region is CASSPGGRTDTQYF. The CDR3 DNA reads as TGCGCCAGCAGCCCTGGGGGCCGCACAGATACGCAGTATTTT.

CDR3: CASSTGRDSYNEQFF. In nucleotides, the CDR3 is TGTGCCAGCAGTACGGGGCGGGACTCCTACAATGAGCAGTTCTTC. The chain links TRBV7-8 to TRBJ2-1; possible D gene TRBD2, 6 bases. Deletions cut 6 bases from V and 0 bases from J, with 12 bases between. The CDR3 runs to 15 residues. The germline gives CDR1 SGHVS, CDR2 FQNEAQ.